This TCR beta chain was profiled in a study of T cells after yellow fever vaccination. Findings of the study overall: Weaker overall was a secondary response that nonetheless peaked faster, on day 5 versus 15.

TCRdb independently ran MiXCR on the 5' RACE reads; one entry per CDR3 protein. The sample has 350,000 to 450,000 distinct CDR3 sequences; approximately 18% are singletons. This clonotype was found a few times. The antigen remains undetermined. Germline-derived CDR1 and CDR2 are MNHEY and SVGEGT. J lost 4 bases, V lost 2 bases, and 7 bases had no gene match. This CDR3 contains 15 residues. Sequencing used PBMCs, obtained before the yellow fever booster vaccination. V and J are TRBV6-2 or TRBV6-3 and TRBJ2-7, with 8 bases fitting TRBD1. The receptor was isolated from a young man who received the YFV17D yellow fever vaccine. The CDR3 is CASSYRPGQAYEQYV. CDR3 nucleotides: TGTGCCAGCAGTTACAGACCGGGACAGGCGTACGAGCAGTACGTC.